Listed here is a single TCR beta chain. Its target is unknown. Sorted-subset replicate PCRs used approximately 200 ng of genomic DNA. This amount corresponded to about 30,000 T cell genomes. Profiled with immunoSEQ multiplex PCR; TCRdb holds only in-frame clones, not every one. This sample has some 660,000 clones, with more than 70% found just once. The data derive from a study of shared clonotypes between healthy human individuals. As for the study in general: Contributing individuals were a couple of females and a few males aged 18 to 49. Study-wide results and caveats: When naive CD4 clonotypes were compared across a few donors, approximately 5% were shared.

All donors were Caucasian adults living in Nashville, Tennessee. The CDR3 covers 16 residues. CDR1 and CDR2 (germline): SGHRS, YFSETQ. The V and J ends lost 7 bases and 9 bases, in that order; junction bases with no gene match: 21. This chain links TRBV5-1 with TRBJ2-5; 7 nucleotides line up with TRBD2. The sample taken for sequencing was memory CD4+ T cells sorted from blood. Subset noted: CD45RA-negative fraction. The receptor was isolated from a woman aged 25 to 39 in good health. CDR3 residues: CASSVTRSGTYGAQYF. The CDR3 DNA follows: TGCGCCAGCTCCGTAACCCGGAGCGGGACCTATGGGGCCCAGTACTTC.